A single sample is the source of the 31 T cell receptor beta chains below, sequenced in a study of blood T cell repertoires in COVID-19. Clones were sequenced by immunoSEQ multiplex PCR, and TCRdb holds only the in-frame ones, with some missing. The sample consists of under 350,000 clones, over 75% of them appearing once. The sample was PBMCs or T cells enriched from blood (not recorded which). The receptors derive from a man aged 30 to 39 who had recovered from COVID-19.

The chain employs TRBV11-2 and TRBJ2-7; the D gene is possibly TRBD2 (7 bases). This CDR3 region has 12 residues. Trimming pared 10 bases from V and 6 bases from J, leaving 16 bases between. Germline CDR1 and CDR2: SGHAT and FQNNGV. CDR3 coding DNA: TGTGCCACCAAAGGGGGGGCCGTCGAGCAGTACTTC. Translated: CATKGGAVEQYF. The variable domain in full, with the rest retrieved from reference TRBV11-2 and TRBJ2-7, is EAGVAQSPRYKIIEKRQSVAFWCNPISGHATLYWYQQILGQGPKLLIQFQNNGVVDDSQLPKDRFSAERLKGVDSTLKIQPAKLEDSAVYLCATKGGAVEQYFGPGTRLTVT.

The chain carries TRBV7-9 and TRBJ2-6; 9 nucleotides align to TRBD1. Germline lookup yields CDR1 SEHNR and CDR2 FQNEAQ (reference sequence). The CDR3 has 17 residues. Trimming cost V 8 bases and J 0 bases; bases outside gene matches: 8. CDR3 protein: CASSGTGKPSGANVLTF. The CDR3 DNA reads TGTGCCAGCTCCGGGACAGGGAAACCCTCTGGGGCCAACGTCCTGACTTTC. Filled out from reference TRBV7-9 and TRBJ2-6, the complete variable domain reads DTGVSQNPRHKITKRGQNVTFRCDPISEHNRLYWYRQTLGQGPEFLTYFQNEAQLEKSRLLSDRFSAERPKGSFSTLEIQRTEQGDSAMYLCASSGTGKPSGANVLTFGAGSRLTVL.

The count of this clone is one. The chain combines TRBV11-3 with TRBJ1-4; D remains unclear. V was shortened by 6 bases and J by 4 bases, with 9 bases between the two germline ends. The CDR3 contains 13 residues. Germline V gene lookup returns CDR1 SGHNT and CDR2 YENEEA. The CDR3 spells CASRRHRNEKLFF. CDR3 DNA: TGTGCCAGCAGGAGACACCGTAATGAAAAACTGTTTTTT.

This chain uses TRBV23-1 with TRBJ2-1, with a weak D call TRBD2 (6 bases). TRBV23-1 is an open reading frame, and its role is uncertain. Trimming took 3 bases from V and 0 from J, leaving 12 bases between them. The length of the CDR3 is 16 residues. CDR3 amino acids: CASSHNGGSSYNEQFF. For the CDR3, the DNA is TGCGCCAGCAGTCATAACGGGGGAAGCTCCTACAATGAGCAGTTCTTC.

J is TRBJ2-7 and V is TRBV21-1; the table's D gene call, TRBD2, was not cross checked with the DNA. TRBV21-1 is listed as a pseudogene. CDR3 length: 18 amino acids. In nucleotides, the CDR3 is TGTGCCAGCAGCAAAGGGGTTAGGGTGGGGCAGGGACTCTACGAGCAGTACTTC. This encodes CASSKGVRVGQGLYEQYF.

The genes are TRBV24-1 and TRBJ1-6; D is undetermined. CDR1 and CDR2 (germline): KGHDR, SFDVKD. CDR3 length: 15 amino acids. Trimming shortened V by 4 bases and J by 6 bases, and 12 bases separated the two germline ends. CDR3 amino acids: CATSEGGLLNSPLHF. Written as DNA, the CDR3 is TGTGCCACCAGTGAGGGAGGGCTTCTTAATTCACCCCTCCACTTT.

This chain links TRBV28 with TRBJ2-7; 8 positions match TRBD1. J was trimmed by 3 bases and V by 5 bases; bases with no gene match: 9. The CDR3 spans 15 residues. The germline gives CDR1 MDHEN, CDR2 SYDVKM. CDR3 amino acids: CASSPQGALHYEQYF. The CDR3 DNA reads as TGTGCCAGCAGTCCCCAGGGGGCTCTTCACTACGAGCAGTACTTC.

The genes are TRBV5-1 and TRBJ1-2; 7 bases match TRBD1. CDR3 length: 15 residues. Germline CDR1 and CDR2: SGHRS and YFSETQ. Unmatched junction bases numbered 6, after V lost 3 bases and J lost 1 base. CDR3 sequence (DNA): TGCGCCAGCAGCTGGGGGACAGACCTTAACTATGGCTACACCTTC. Translation gives CASSWGTDLNYGYTF.

The chain joins TRBV4-2 to TRBJ1-1; unclear D gene. The length of the CDR3 is 15 residues. V was clipped by 1 base and J by 3 bases, with 12 bases between them. Germline V gives CDR1 LGHNA, CDR2 YNFKEQ. DNA of the CDR3: TGTGCCAGCAGCCAAGCTACGGGGAGTGACACTGAAGCTTTCTTT. Protein sequence: CASSQATGSDTEAFF.

V usage is TRBV5-1 and J usage is TRBJ2-1; 12 nucleotides align to TRBD2. J lost 3 bases, V lost 3 bases, and 4 bases had no gene match. The germline V gene encodes CDR1 SGHRS and CDR2 YFSETQ. CDR3 length: 16 amino acids. CDR3 bases: TGCGCCAGCAGCTCTGGGGGACTAGCGGGCTACAATGAGCAGTTCTTC. Translation: CASSSGGLAGYNEQFF.

The rearrangement joins TRBV11-2 to TRBJ2-7; 9 bases fit TRBD1. This CDR3 contains 14 residues. V dropped 7 bases and J dropped 6; count of bases not matched to a gene: 10. The V gene's germline CDR1 is SGHAT and CDR2 FQNNGV. As DNA, the CDR3 is TGTGCCAGCAATAACAGGGGGCCTCTGATCGAGCAGTACTTC. Translating gives CASNNRGPLIEQYF.

The chain joins TRBV7-2 to TRBJ2-5; no definite D call. The germline V gene has CDR1 SGHTA and CDR2 FQGNSA. V lost 4 bases and J lost 5, with 5 bases in between. This CDR3 contains 11 residues. The DNA for the CDR3 is TGTGCCAGCAGCTCCCCGGAGACCCAGTACTTC. Translation: CASSSPETQYF.

The rearrangement links TRBV5-1 to TRBJ2-2; no clear D. The germline CDR1 and CDR2 sequences are SGHRS and YFSETQ. V gave up 4 bases and J gave up 11 bases, with 15 bases separating them. This CDR3 contains 13 residues. The CDR3, as DNA: TGCGCCAGCAGCCCCGAAACTTTTGAAGAGCTGTTTTTT. Amino acid sequence: CASSPETFEELFF.

The gene calls are TRBV6-5 and TRBJ1-2; D gene unclear. Trimming shortened V by 5 bases and J by 0 bases, and 13 bases separated the two germline ends. CDR3 length: 15 amino acids. Germline CDR1 is MNHEY and CDR2 is SVGAGI. The CDR3 DNA reads as TGTGCCAGCAGTAACACCCGGGTAGCTAACTATGGCTACACCTTC. It is translated as CASSNTRVANYGYTF.

A single count supports this clone. Distinct nucleotide sequences in the sample also encode this CDR3. The CDR3 reads CASSLVRQGDGYTF. As DNA, the CDR3 is TGTGCCAGCAGCTTAGTCCGACAGGGGGATGGCTACACCTTC. The V gene is TRBV7-8, the J gene TRBJ1-2; the match to TRBD1 covers 9 bases. V trimming: 1 base; J trimming: 6 bases; junction bases outside the gene matches: 3. The CDR3 has 14 residues. Looked up from germline, CDR1 is SGHVS and CDR2 is FQNEAQ. Full variable domain (missing parts from reference TRBV7-8 and TRBJ1-2): GAGVSQSPRYKVAKRGQDVALRCDPISGHVSLFWYQQALGQGPEFLTYFQNEAQLDKSGLPSDRFFAERPEGSVSTLKIQRTQQEDSAVYLCASSLVRQGDGYTFGSGTRLTVV.

CDR3 in amino acids: CATSGGRRDTEAFF. The CDR3 DNA follows: TGTGCCACCAGTGGTGGACGGAGGGACACTGAAGCTTTCTTT. The chain couples TRBV24-1 to TRBJ1-1, with D uncertain. Trimming left V 5 bases short and J 3 bases short, with 12 bases between. The CDR3 totals 14 residues. Germline CDR1 reads KGHDR; CDR2 reads SFDVKD.

The chain combines TRBV28 with TRBJ1-5; D unresolved. Trimming cost V 3 bases and J 5 bases, with 17 bases left between them. CDR1 MDHEN and CDR2 SYDVKM come from the germline V gene. There are 16 residues in the CDR3. Here the CDR3 DNA reads TGTGCCAGCAGTTTCGCCCGGACTGGTAGAGATCAGCCCCAGCATTTT. It translates to CASSFARTGRDQPQHF.

The chain couples TRBV5-5 to TRBJ1-6; tentative D call: TRBD1 (5 bases). The CDR3 spans 14 residues. CDR1 is SGHKS, CDR2 YYEKEE, per germline (reference sequence). Trimming pared 3 bases from V and 9 bases from J, leaving 13 bases between. The CDR3 spells CASSYSLGGSPLHF. Here the CDR3 DNA reads TGTGCCAGCAGCTATTCCCTGGGGGGTTCACCCCTCCACTTT.

This chain joins TRBV19 and TRBJ1-4, with TRBD1 identical over 8 bases. CDR3 length equals 15 residues. With V trimmed by 1 base and J by 6 bases, 4 bases remained unmatched. Germline values: CDR1 LNHDA, CDR2 SQIVND (reference sequence). In nucleotides, the CDR3 is TGTGCCAGTAGTATAGTCCAGGGGGCGGATGAAAAACTGTTTTTT. Encoded protein: CASSIVQGADEKLFF.

This clone was seen only once. The V call is TRBV11-2, the J call TRBJ1-4; no clear D. The CDR3 totals 15 residues. The V gene's germline CDR1 is SGHAT and CDR2 FQNNGV. V lost 1 base to trimming and J lost 0 bases, with 6 bases between them. CDR3: CASSLVPATNEKLFF. In DNA, the CDR3 is TGTGCCAGCAGCTTAGTACCGGCAACTAATGAAAAACTGTTTTTT.

V and J are TRBV19 and TRBJ1-4, with D possibly matching TRBD1 (5 bases). V lost 3 bases and J lost 7, with 12 bases in between. CDR1 and CDR2 (germline): LNHDA, SQIVND (reference sequence). This CDR3 is 14 amino acids long. DNA of the CDR3: TGTGCCAGTAGTATTGGAGGGGTGGGTGAAAAACTGTTTTTT. This codes for CASSIGGVGEKLFF.

The chain carries TRBV2 and TRBJ1-5; a weak D match, TRBD1 (6 bases). The CDR3 loop spans 13 amino acids. V lost 6 bases and J lost 7, with 13 bases in between. Per germline, CDR1 SNHLY and CDR2 FYNNEI. CDR3 sequence (DNA): TGTGCCAGCAGCCGGGACAAACTACAGCCCCAGCATTTT. Its protein product is CASSRDKLQPQHF.

This clone was counted a few times. One junction end disagrees with the germline gene, perhaps due to a read error. The rearrangement uses TRBV19 and TRBJ1-5, with D perhaps matching TRBD1 (6 bases). Per germline, CDR1 LNHDA and CDR2 SQIVND (reference sequence). CDR3 length: 14 residues. The CDR3 coding sequence is TGTGCCAGTAGCCCGACACAGGGTACTCTCGGGGTATTGTTT. Protein: CASSPTQGTLGVLF.

Points on this clone: One junction end does not reproduce the germline sequence, and a read error may be involved. V usage is TRBV14 and J usage is TRBJ2-5; possible D gene TRBD1, 5 bases. The length of the CDR3 is 15 residues. In germline, CDR1 is SGHDN, CDR2 FVKESK. This CDR3 is CASSQDGRVQGTQYF. For the CDR3, the DNA is TGTGCCAGCAGCCAAGATGGCAGGGTACAAGGGACCCAGTACTTC.

This clone has only a few counts. This sequence joins TRBV30 and TRBJ2-3, with D possibly TRBD1 on 5 matching bases. Germline V CDR1 and CDR2: GTSNPN, SVGIG (reference sequence). V lost 0 bases and J lost 6, with 10 bases in between. The CDR3 sequence is 13 residues long. CDR3 in DNA: TGTGCCTGGAGTGTCAGGGAAGGGGATACGCAGTATTTT. This gives the protein CAWSVREGDTQYF.

The V gene is TRBV9, the J gene TRBJ2-3; D gene unclear. V shed 0 bases and J shed 1 base, with 6 bases lying between them. Germline loops: CDR1 SGDLS, CDR2 YYNGEE. This CDR3 region has 14 residues. The CDR3, as DNA: TGTGCCAGCAGCGTAGACGAGGGCACAGATACGCAGTATTTT. Its protein is CASSVDEGTDTQYF.

The chain couples TRBV10-1 to TRBJ2-7, with TRBD2 matching 8 bases. CDR1 is WNHNN and CDR2 is SYGVQD in the germline V gene (reference sequence). This CDR3 has 15 residues. V shed 0 bases, J shed 0 bases, and the junction held 1 base outside the gene matches. This CDR3 is CASSESLAGSYEQYF. CDR3 sequence (DNA): TGCGCCAGCAGTGAGTCGCTAGCGGGCTCCTACGAGCAGTACTTC.

This clone appeared once. The gene calls are TRBV18 and TRBJ1-6; 7 bases fit TRBD1. The CDR3 is 14 amino acids. Germline CDR1 is KGHSH and CDR2 is LQKENI. The J segment lost 7 bases and the V segment lost 3 bases, leaving 3 bases of the junction unmatched. CDR3 region: CASSPTGRNSPLHF. In nucleotides, the CDR3 is TGTGCCAGCTCACCGACAGGGCGGAATTCACCCCTCCACTTT.

The rearrangement links TRBV11-3 to TRBJ1-3; D ambiguous. V dropped 0 bases and J dropped 2 bases, with 8 bases sitting between them. Germline V gene lookup returns CDR1 SGHNT and CDR2 YENEEA. The CDR3 runs 15 residues. CDR3 nucleotides: TGTGCCAGCAGCTTAGACCCGGGTCCTGGAAACACCATATATTTT. Encoded protein: CASSLDPGPGNTIYF. Supplemented by reference TRBV11-3 and TRBJ1-3, the full variable domain reads EAGVVQSPRYKIIEKKQPVAFWCNPISGHNTLYWYLQNLGQGPELLIRYENEEAVDDSQLPKDRFSAERLKGVDSTLKIQPAELGDSAVYLCASSLDPGPGNTIYFGEGSWLTVV.

V usage is TRBV19 and J usage is TRBJ1-1; D possibly corresponds to TRBD1 (6 bases). CDR3 size: 13 residues. V was trimmed by 6 bases and J by 0 bases, leaving 8 bases between them. From germline, CDR1 is LNHDA and CDR2 SQIVND (reference sequence). The CDR3 sequence is CASSGQMNTEAFF. In DNA, the CDR3 is TGTGCCAGTAGCGGACAGATGAACACTGAAGCTTTCTTT.

This chain connects TRBV5-5 to TRBJ2-7, with a tentative D call TRBD1 (6 bases). Deletions cut 0 bases from V and 2 bases from J, with 12 bases between. Germline V gene data show CDR1 as SGHKS and CDR2 as YYEKEE (reference sequence). The CDR3 totals 15 residues. The CDR3 DNA is TGTGCCAGCAGCTTGGAGAGGGGGTACCCCTACGAGCAGTACTTC. Amino acids: CASSLERGYPYEQYF.